The 13 T cell receptor beta chains presented below share a single source sample, sequenced in a study of T-cell memory formation after mild COVID-19. A single record per CDR3 protein comes from TCRdb applying MiXCR to the 5' RACE reads. Of roughly 600,000 distinct CDR3 sequences listed, about a sixth are singletons. The sample consisted of PBMCs or a T cell subset sorted from them (not recorded which). The source is an adult woman who had mild COVID-19 (a few samples of this study predate the infection). Cell type and time point are not known.

This clonotype was found a few times. Here the CDR3 omits its conserved ending phenylalanine or tryptophan, so a read error is the likely source. The CDR3 DNA is TGCAGTGCTAGAGTCGACACCACGAACACTGAAGCTTTCTCT. It encodes CSARVDTTNTEAFS. The J gene is TRBJ1-1, the V gene TRBV20-1, with unresolved D. The CDR3 runs 14 residues. From germline, CDR1 is DFQATT and CDR2 SNEGSKA (reference sequence). Trimming shortened V by 1 base and J by 1 base, and 10 bases separated the two germline ends.

The rearrangement joins TRBV29-1 to TRBJ2-5; D call uncertain. The CDR3 runs to 12 residues. The germline V gene encodes CDR1 SQVTM and CDR2 ANQGSEA. V shed 3 bases and J shed 1 base, with 6 bases lying between them. The CDR3 protein is CSVDQFQETQYF. DNA of the CDR3: TGCAGCGTTGATCAGTTCCAAGAGACCCAGTACTTC.

The sample holds a few counts of this clonotype. The chain employs TRBV7-9 and TRBJ1-2, with unresolved D. Between the trimmed V and J ends, which lost 5 bases and 8 bases, there was a span of 12 bases. CDR1 is SEHNR and CDR2 is FQNEAQ in the germline V gene (reference sequence). The CDR3 has 12 amino acids. Here the CDR3 reads CASSREQRGYTF. In DNA form, the CDR3 reads TGTGCCAGCAGCCGGGAGCAGCGCGGCTACACCTTC.

The J gene is TRBJ2-5, the V gene TRBV9; 8 positions match TRBD2. V gave up 5 bases and J gave up 5 bases; unmatched junction bases: 17. The germline V gene encodes CDR1 SGDLS and CDR2 YYNGEE. This CDR3 spans 17 amino acids. CDR3 residues: CASSRLRGLAGPETQYF. In DNA form, the CDR3 reads TGTGCCAGCAGTCGACTTCGGGGTCTAGCGGGTCCCGAGACCCAGTACTTC. Filled out from reference TRBV9 and TRBJ2-5, the complete variable domain reads DSGVTQTPKHLITATGQRVTLRCSPRSGDLSVYWYQQSLDQGLQFLIQYYNGEERAKGNILERFSAQQFPDLHSELNLSSLELGDSALYFCASSRLRGLAGPETQYFGPGTRLLVL.

This clonotype has at least ten counts. This sequence joins TRBV5-1 and TRBJ2-3; possibly TRBD2 for D (5 bases). The ends were cut back, 4 bases at V and 1 base at J, with 10 bases in the middle. Per the germline V gene, CDR1 is SGHRS and CDR2 is YFSETQ. The CDR3 extends over 14 amino acids. CDR3 region: CASSVASRTDTQYF. CDR3 nucleotides: TGCGCCAGCAGCGTAGCGTCGCGCACAGATACGCAGTATTTT.

This clonotype was detected a few times. One end of the junction is discordant with germline, which a read error may explain. The chain has TRBV29-1 and TRBJ2-5; D is uncertain. The CDR3 is made up of 15 amino acids. Germline values: CDR1 SQVTM, CDR2 ANQGSEA. CDR3 loop: CSVQEGLIAQETQYF. The DNA for the CDR3 is TGCAGCGTTCAAGAAGGGTTAATAGCTCAAGAGACCCAGTACTTC.

V usage is TRBV12-5 and J usage is TRBJ1-1; a possible D gene is TRBD1 (5 bases). The length of the CDR3 is 14 residues. The germline V and J ends were trimmed by 1 base and 7 bases, with 13 bases remaining between them. Germline-derived CDR1 and CDR2 are LGHNT and FRNRAP. The CDR3 is CASGLGDYTDEAFF. CDR3 DNA: TGTGCTAGTGGTTTGGGGGACTATACAGATGAAGCTTTCTTT.

There are a few counts of this clonotype. The chain has TRBV7-9 and TRBJ2-1; D is unclear. This CDR3 region has 13 residues. V lost 4 bases to trimming and J lost 4 bases, with 8 bases between them. Germline CDR1 and CDR2: SEHNR and FQNEAQ (reference sequence). Here the CDR3 reads CASSSMGYNEQFF. Here the CDR3 DNA reads TGTGCCAGCAGCTCTATGGGGTACAATGAGCAGTTCTTC.

The chain recombines TRBV10-3 with TRBJ2-7; D uncertain. With 0 bases removed from V and 0 bases from J, the gap between germline ends came to 15 bases. In germline, CDR1 is ENHRY, CDR2 SYGVKD. This CDR3 comprises 17 residues. The CDR3 sequence is CAISESSTFRSSYEQYF. Written as DNA, the CDR3 is TGTGCCATCAGTGAGTCGTCCACCTTCCGTAGCTCCTACGAGCAGTACTTC.

In its sample, this clonotype was seen a few times. This chain joins TRBV4-2 and TRBJ2-7, with D possibly being TRBD1 (7 bases). CDR3 length: 20 amino acids. V lost 0 bases, J lost 0 bases, and 24 bases lay in between. Looked up from germline, CDR1 is LGHNA and CDR2 is YNFKEQ. CDR3 residues: CASSQEAGGLRLLSSYEQYF. CDR3 DNA sequence: TGTGCCAGCAGCCAAGAGGCAGGGGGGCTGAGGCTCCTATCCTCCTACGAGCAGTACTTC.

This clonotype was found a few times. The V gene is TRBV15, the J gene TRBJ1-5; D gene ambiguous. From germline, CDR1 is LNHNV and CDR2 YYDKDF (reference sequence). Trimming stripped 3 bases from V and 5 bases from J, with 5 bases between. The CDR3 spans 12 residues. The CDR3 protein is CATSRRDQPQHF. DNA of the CDR3: TGTGCCACCAGCAGGCGGGATCAGCCCCAGCATTTT. The whole variable domain, filled in from reference TRBV15 and TRBJ1-5, reads DAMVIQNPRYQVTQFGKPVTLSCSQTLNHNVMYWYQQKSSQAPKLLFHYYDKDFNNEADTPDNFQSRRPNTSFCFLDIRSPGLGDTAMYLCATSRRDQPQHFGDGTRLSIL.

Comments on this clonotype: One base away lies a much larger clone, so this may be a sequencing read error. This sequence joins TRBV7-6 and TRBJ2-7; 10 nucleotides agree with TRBD2. The V and J ends lost 5 bases and 3 bases, in that order; junction bases with no gene match: 4. The CDR3 totals 14 residues. CDR1 and CDR2 (germline): SGHVS, FNYEAQ. In DNA, the CDR3 is TGTGCCAGCAGCCCCTGGACTAGCGGCTACGAGCAGTACTTC. Its translation is CASSPWTSGYEQYF.

The gene calls are TRBV14 and TRBJ2-7; TRBD2 is a possible D gene (6 bases). The CDR3 has 16 amino acids. V was trimmed by 1 base and J by 1 base, leaving 14 bases between them. Germline loops: CDR1 SGHDN, CDR2 FVKESK. The CDR3 here is CASSQGWRDQSYEQYF. In nucleotides, the CDR3 is TGTGCCAGCAGCCAAGGATGGAGGGACCAGTCCTACGAGCAGTACTTC.